Listed here is a single T cell receptor (beta chain). Antigen unknown. PCR primers comprised 60 Vbeta and 13 Jbeta primers. Sequenced by immunoSEQ multiplex PCR; TCRdb stores in-frame clones only, minus some. The sample shows some 150,000 clones, about 82% of them seen only once. The sample comes from a study of cytomegalovirus exposure and HLA in healthy donors. The J segment lost 5 bases and the V segment lost 5 bases, leaving 7 bases of the junction unmatched. This CDR3 is 15 amino acids long. Germline V lookup: CDR1 LGHNA, CDR2 YNFKEQ. The study, taken as a whole, reports: An analysis that was carried out later associated fewer than 20,000 TCR beta sequences with HLA alleles at 0.05 false discovery rate. Presence/absence analyses treated sequencing depth as roughly uniform across donors.

Sequencing was done on a sample of PBMCs. V gene TRBV4-2 combines with J gene TRBJ2-2; 8 bases agree with TRBD1. This TCR was sampled from a male donor in good health and CMV-seronegative. CDR3 in amino acids: CASSEWDRMTGELFF. The CDR3 nucleotides are TGTGCCAGCAGCGAATGGGACAGGATGACCGGGGAGCTGTTTTTT.